The 10 T cell receptor beta chains in this list originate from one sample, sequenced in a study of blood T cell repertoires in COVID-19. Measured with immunoSEQ multiplex PCR; TCRdb has only the in-frame clones, and not every one. The sample lists 350,000 to 550,000 clones; approximately 90% were seen once. The sequencing input was peripheral blood. These receptors were collected from a woman aged 25-40 years with acute or convalescent COVID-19.

This rearrangement joins TRBV28 to TRBJ2-1; a possible D gene is TRBD2 (7 bases). The germline gives CDR1 MDHEN, CDR2 SYDVKM. V lost 6 bases and J lost 2, with 17 bases in between. The CDR3 length is 16 residues. Written as DNA, the CDR3 is TGTGCCAGCAGCCTATTAGGGGGGGGCGCCTACAATGAGCAGTTCTTC. This translates into CASSLLGGGAYNEQFF.

This clone was seen a single time. This chain connects TRBV9 to TRBJ2-3; the D gene is possibly TRBD2 (6 bases). From germline, CDR1 is SGDLS and CDR2 YYNGEE. The CDR3 is 14 residues long. Trimming stripped 0 bases from V and 5 bases from J, with 10 bases between. The CDR3 region is CASSVAGEKDTQYF. The CDR3 DNA sequence: TGTGCCAGCAGCGTAGCGGGGGAGAAAGATACGCAGTATTTT. Full variable domain (remainder filled in from reference TRBV9 and TRBJ2-3): DSGVTQTPKHLITATGQRVTLRCSPRSGDLSVYWYQQSLDQGLQFLIQYYNGEERAKGNILERFSAQQFPDLHSELNLSSLELGDSALYFCASSVAGEKDTQYFGPGTRLTVL.

V gene TRBV3-1 (or the pseudogene TRBV3-2) combines with J gene TRBJ1-1, with 7 nucleotides matching TRBD1. Germline assignment: CDR1 LGHDT and CDR2 YNNKEL (reference sequence). J was trimmed by 3 bases and V by 7 bases; bases with no gene match: 5. The CDR3 extends over 13 amino acids. The CDR3 nucleotides read TGTGCCAGCAAGCAGGGGGAGGACACTGAAGCTTTCTTT. It yields the protein CASKQGEDTEAFF.

On this clone itself: Germline is not matched at one junction end, which may reflect a read error. The CDR3 DNA reads TGTGCCAGCAGCTCAGGACGGGACTCCTACAAGCAGTACTTC. Translated: CASSSGRDSYKQYF. J is TRBJ2-7 and V is TRBV5-6; D possibly corresponds to TRBD2 (6 bases). In germline, CDR1 is SGHDT, CDR2 YYEEEE. CDR3 length equals 14 residues. The full variable domain, with the rest looked up from reference TRBV5-6 and TRBJ2-7, is DAGVTQSPTHLIKTRGQQVTLRCSPKSGHDTVSWYQQALGQGPQFIFQYYEEEERQRGNFPDRFSGHQFPNYSSELNVNALLLGDSALYLCASSSGRDSYKQYFGPGTRLTVT.

This sequence joins TRBV5-4 and TRBJ2-2, with TRBD2 identical over 8 bases. CDR3 length equals 18 residues. Germline values: CDR1 SGHNT, CDR2 YYREEE (reference sequence). Trimming removed 4 bases from V and 4 bases from J; junction bases left unmatched: 15. The CDR3 sequence is CASSPRRRGLAGTGELFF. The CDR3 DNA reads TGTGCCAGCAGCCCGAGGCGGAGGGGCCTAGCGGGCACCGGGGAGCTGTTTTTT. Full variable domain (missing parts from reference TRBV5-4 and TRBJ2-2): ETGVTQSPTHLIKTRGQQVTLRCSSQSGHNTVSWYQQALGQGPQFIFQYYREEENGRGNFPPRFSGLQFPNYSSELNVNALELDDSALYLCASSPRRRGLAGTGELFFGEGSRLTVL.

The chain joins TRBV2 to TRBJ1-4; D call uncertain. The CDR3 runs 13 residues. The germline V and J ends were trimmed by 0 bases and 8 bases, with 7 bases remaining between them. Germline V gene sequence: CDR1 SNHLY, CDR2 FYNNEI. The CDR3 DNA follows: TGTGCCAGCAGTGAAGCGCGTCCAGAAAAACTGTTTTTT. It translates to CASSEARPEKLFF.

The genes are TRBV28 and TRBJ2-7; 7 positions match TRBD1. The CDR3 sequence is 13 residues long. Trimming took 6 bases from V and 1 from J; bases not matched to a gene: 3. CDR1 is MDHEN, CDR2 SYDVKM, per germline. The CDR3, as DNA: TGTGCCAGCAGACGGACAGGATCCTACGAGCAGTACTTC. The encoded protein is CASRRTGSYEQYF.

This clone was picked up one time. V and J are TRBV4-1 and TRBJ2-1; a weak D match, TRBD1 (6 bases). This CDR3 spans 13 amino acids. V lost 2 bases and J 14 bases, leaving 16 bases between the germline ends. Germline lookup yields CDR1 MGHRA and CDR2 YSYEKL. The CDR3 loop is CASSQNRENEEFF. CDR3 coding DNA: TGCGCCAGCAGCCAAAACAGGGAAAATGAAGAGTTCTTC.

The gene calls are TRBV11-1 and TRBJ1-5, with D perhaps matching TRBD1 (5 bases). Looked up from germline, CDR1 is SGHAT and CDR2 is FQDESV (reference sequence). V was shortened by 5 bases and J by 5 bases, with 10 bases between the two germline ends. The CDR3 totals 13 residues. This chain's CDR3 is CASSVDRYQPQHF. CDR3 coding DNA: TGTGCCAGCAGCGTTGACAGATATCAGCCCCAGCATTTT.

The V gene is TRBV4-1, the J gene TRBJ2-7; 10 nucleotides align to TRBD1. The CDR3 has 16 residues. CDR1 MGHRA and CDR2 YSYEKL come from the germline V gene. The J segment lost 3 bases and the V segment lost 4 bases, leaving 9 bases of the junction unmatched. CDR3 sequence reads: CASSLSGTGEGYEQYF. CDR3 bases: TGCGCCAGCAGCCTCTCCGGGACAGGGGAGGGCTACGAGCAGTACTTC.